This passage covers 32 T cell receptor beta chains from one sample sequenced in a study of T cells in women clearing cervical HPV infection. The assay was immunoSEQ multiplex PCR, and TCRdb's table has in-frame clones only and misses some. Found here are over 25,000 clones; the top ten clones hold 7.8%. Sample: blood buffy coat. These receptors came from a woman aged 18-70 years with a cervical HPV16 infection that either progressed to CIN3+ or cleared (not recorded which).

The covered CDR3 bases are TGTGCCAGCAGTTTATCGGGACAGGGGGTTGGAGAAAAA. Its protein is CASSLSGQGVGEK. The CDR3, in full, reads CASSLSGQGVGEKLFF. This sequence joins TRBV27 and TRBJ1-4; 11 bases are a match to TRBD1. The CDR3 is cut off 3 residues early in the read; its end comes from the germline J gene. The CDR3 totals 16 residues. CDR1 and CDR2 (germline): MNHEY, SMNVEV (reference sequence). J gave up 8 bases and V 0 bases, and 5 bases lay outside the gene matches.

As regards this clone: A read error may produce the germline difference seen at one junction end. The read halts 3 residues ahead of the CDR3 end, with the missing end drawn from the germline J gene. The sample carries other DNA sequences with the same CDR3. The V gene is TRBV6-2 or TRBV6-3, the J gene TRBJ2-7, with D possibly matching TRBD2 (6 bases). CDR3 length: 12 amino acids. CDR1 is MNHEY and CDR2 is SVGEGT in the germline V gene. The DNA read from the CDR3 is TGTGCTAGCAGTCGTAGCGGTTACGAG. It codes for CASSRSGYE. The entire CDR3 reads CASSRSGYEQYF.

Comments on this clone: From the germline J gene comes the end of the CDR3, since the read stops 3 residues before it. The V gene is TRBV20-1, the J gene TRBJ1-2, with a possible D match to TRBD1 (6 bases). Germline CDR1 is DFQATT and CDR2 is SNEGSKA (reference sequence). V was clipped by 5 bases and J by 2 bases, with 12 bases between them. This CDR3 contains 13 residues. CDR3: CSAHPQGNYGYTF. The sequenced part of the CDR3 DNA is TGCAGTGCTCATCCTCAGGGGAACTATGGC.

A note on this clone: The read ends 3 residues early relative to the CDR3; the germline J gene fills the gap. This chain links TRBV6-4 with TRBJ2-3; D is possibly TRBD1 or TRBD2 (6 bases each). CDR1 and CDR2 from the germline V gene are MRHNA and SNTAGT. V was pared by 2 bases and J by 4 bases, with 10 bases between. The CDR3 is 14 residues long. The CDR3 loop reads CASSDGGGADTQYF. Incomplete CDR3 DNA: TGTGCCAGCAGTGACGGAGGGGGTGCAGATACG.

About this clone: The read is 3 residues too short to cover the CDR3 end, so that end is filled in from the germline J gene. V is TRBV29-1 and J is TRBJ2-1; D gene ambiguous. Germline CDR1 and CDR2: SQVTM and ANQGSEA. The CDR3 sequence is 16 residues long. The V and J ends lost 2 bases and 1 base respectively, with 15 bases between them. The DNA read from the CDR3 is TGCAGCGTTGAATCCATCGGAGACTCTTCCTACAATGAG. Protein: CSVESIGDSSYNE. The entire CDR3 protein reads CSVESIGDSSYNEQFF.

About this clone itself: Sequencing ends 3 residues short of the CDR3 end; the germline J gene provides the rest. V and J are TRBV7-3 and TRBJ2-1, with 12 bases lining up with TRBD2. The germline V gene has CDR1 SGHTA and CDR2 FQGTGA. V lost 1 base to trimming and J lost 8 bases; unmatched junction nucleotides: 3. CDR3 length: 15 amino acids. CDR3 sequence: CASSLRLAGVDEQFF. Incomplete CDR3 DNA: TGTGCCAGCAGCTTAAGACTAGCGGGAGTTGATGAG.

By frequency, this clone registers medium-sized. With the read ending 3 residues before the CDR3 end, the germline J gene is used to fill in that end. This chain links TRBV14 with TRBJ2-5; D gene uncertain. The V and J ends lost 3 bases and 5 bases respectively, with 10 bases between them. Germline CDR1 is SGHDN and CDR2 is FVKESK. This CDR3 comprises 13 residues. The part of the CDR3 DNA that was read is TGTGCCAGCAGCCAGTCGGTTAAGGAGACC. This codes for CASSQSVKET. The complete CDR3 reads CASSQSVKETQYF.

The CDR3 spells CASSLGDRGDTQYF. CDR3 DNA, as far as it was read: TGCGCCAGCAGCTTGGGGGACAGGGGAGATACG. The rearrangement joins TRBV5-1 to TRBJ2-3; TRBD1 aligns across 10 bases. The read comes to an end 3 residues before the CDR3 does, leaving the germline J gene to fill in the end. There are 14 residues in the CDR3. V gave up 0 bases and J gave up 5 bases; unmatched junction bases: 0. The germline V gene encodes CDR1 SGHRS and CDR2 YFSETQ.

Regarding this clone: The CDR3 extends 3 residues past the end of the read, so its final part is completed from the germline J gene. The V call is TRBV20-1, the J call TRBJ2-7; a possible D gene is TRBD1 (6 bases). The CDR3 runs to 16 residues. Trimming cost V 1 base and J 2 bases, with 18 bases left between them. Germline CDR1 is DFQATT and CDR2 is SNEGSKA (reference sequence). Incomplete CDR3 DNA: TGCAGTGCTAGAGTGAGGGGTAACAGGGCGGCCTACGAG. It is translated as CSARVRGNRAAYE. The CDR3 reads in full as CSARVRGNRAAYEQYF.

Worth noting for this clone: The read terminates 3 residues before the CDR3 end, so the remaining end is supplied by the germline J gene. The chain combines TRBV5-1 with TRBJ2-3; TRBD2 agrees at 12 bases. The germline V gene encodes CDR1 SGHRS and CDR2 YFSETQ. The CDR3 has 15 amino acids. The trim removed 3 bases at V and 6 bases at J, leaving 5 bases unmatched. The CDR3 here is CASSSLAGGPDTQYF. The CDR3 DNA, read in part, is TGCGCCAGCAGCTCCCTAGCGGGAGGGCCCGATACG.

As concerns this clone: The read comes to an end 3 residues before the CDR3 does, leaving the germline J gene to fill in the end. The V and J genes are TRBV19 and TRBJ1-1; maybe TRBD1 (6 bases). The germline V and J ends were trimmed by 1 base and 4 bases, with 13 bases remaining between them. Germline V CDR1 and CDR2: LNHDA, SQIVND (reference sequence). The CDR3 has 15 amino acids. CDR3 sequence reads: CASSIGGGRGTEAFF. CDR3 bases read: TGTGCCAGTAGTATAGGCGGGGGGCGCGGCACTGAA.

Details on this clone: The read ends 3 residues before the CDR3 terminus; that terminus is restored from the germline J gene. The rearrangement uses TRBV7-8 and TRBJ1-2; TRBD1 matches 9 bases. CDR1 is SGHVS, CDR2 FQNEAQ, per germline. The ends lost 3 bases at V and 6 bases at J; junction bases unmatched: 5. CDR3 size: 14 residues. CDR3 protein: CASSFTRTGDGYTF. Partial CDR3 DNA: TGTGCCAGCAGCTTCACTAGGACAGGGGATGGC.

With respect to this clone: A junction end diverges from the germline sequence, so it may reflect a read error. The read comes to an end 3 residues before the CDR3 does, leaving the germline J gene to fill in the end. The chain recombines TRBV6-2 or TRBV6-3 with TRBJ1-6, with a tentative D call TRBD1 (6 bases). Germline V gene data show CDR1 as MNHEY and CDR2 as SVGEGT. This CDR3 is built from 13 residues. The CDR3 sequence is CASSSQGNTPLHF. CDR3 bases read: TGTGCCAGCAGTTCACAGGGTAATACACCC.

Turning to this clone: The CDR3 end falls 3 residues outside the read, so it is completed with the germline J gene. The chain recombines TRBV23-1 with TRBJ1-5; weak D call: TRBD1 (6 bases). TRBV23-1 is an ORF for which the function is uncertain. CDR3 length: 17 amino acids. V shed 4 bases and J shed 2 bases, with 18 bases lying between them. CDR3 sequence: CASSLRDTLSGNQPQHF. CDR3 DNA, as far as it was read: TGCGCCAGCAGTCTTCGGGACACTTTATCTGGCAATCAGCCC.

On this clone: The read terminates 3 residues ahead of where the CDR3 ends, so the germline J gene completes it. The chain links TRBV2 to TRBJ2-3; D gene uncertain. CDR3 length: 14 residues. Germline V lookup: CDR1 SNHLY, CDR2 FYNNEI. The V end was cut by 5 bases, the J end by 0 bases, with 9 bases between. The CDR3 is CASSWSASTDTQYF. CDR3 DNA, as far as it was read: TGTGCCAGCAGTTGGAGCGCTAGCACAGATACG.

Details on this clone: The CDR3 end falls 3 residues outside the read, so it is completed with the germline J gene. The chain links TRBV5-1 to TRBJ2-1; 10 nucleotides agree with TRBD2. The CDR3 spans 16 residues. Losses at the gene ends were 4 bases for V and 6 bases for J; bases not matched to a gene: 10. Germline CDR1 reads SGHRS; CDR2 reads YFSETQ. The CDR3 DNA, read in part, is TGCGCCAGCAGCCCGAATCTAGCGGGAGCAGGCAATGAG. Amino acids: CASSPNLAGAGNE. The whole CDR3 protein is CASSPNLAGAGNEQFF.

As regards this clone: The read comes to an end 3 residues before the CDR3 does, leaving the germline J gene to fill in the end. V usage is TRBV12-3 or TRBV12-4 and J usage is TRBJ1-1; D is unclear. The CDR3 has 14 amino acids. The V gene lost 5 bases and the J gene lost 5 bases, with 15 bases spanning the gap. The CDR3 DNA, read in part, is TGTGCCAGCAGTCTCACAGCTGTGAGGACTGAA. Its translation: CASSLTAVRTE. The complete CDR3 reads CASSLTAVRTEAFF.

Of note for this clone: The CDR3 goes on 3 residues after the read ends, and that part is filled in from the germline J gene. The chain joins TRBV20-1 to TRBJ2-3; D is ambiguous. CDR1 DFQATT and CDR2 SNEGSKA come from the germline V gene (reference sequence). The CDR3 extends over 11 amino acids. V dropped 4 bases and J dropped 2 bases, with 4 bases sitting between them. CDR3 sequence: CSATITDTQYF. The CDR3 DNA, read in part, is TGCAGTGCTACTATCACAGATACG.

With regard to this clone: The read stops 3 residues short of the end of the CDR3; the missing end is completed from the germline J gene. This chain joins TRBV7-7 and TRBJ2-5; TRBD1 is a possible D gene (6 bases). The germline gives CDR1 SSHAT, CDR2 FNYEAQ (reference sequence). CDR3 length equals 14 residues. The CDR3 DNA, read in part, is TGTGCCAGCAGCCTCAGGGGCCCCACAGATACC. As protein: CASSLRGPTDT. The entire CDR3 is CASSLRGPTDTQYF.

With regard to this clone: The CDR3 goes on 3 residues after the read ends, and that part is filled in from the germline J gene. The chain links TRBV19 to TRBJ1-5; D may be TRBD1 (6 bases). This CDR3 comprises 18 residues. Trimming left V 0 bases short and J 0 bases short, with 15 bases between. Per the germline V gene, CDR1 is LNHDA and CDR2 is SQIVND (reference sequence). The sequenced CDR3 bases are TGTGCCAGTAGTATAGAAACAGGGAATCGTCGTAGCAATCAGCCC. Translation gives CASSIETGNRRSNQP. The whole CDR3 reads CASSIETGNRRSNQPQHF. Filled out from reference TRBV19 and TRBJ1-5, the complete variable domain reads DGGITQSPKYLFRKEGQNVTLSCEQNLNHDAMYWYRQDPGQGLRLIYYSQIVNDFQKGDIAEGYSVSREKKESFPLTVTSAQKNPTAFYLCASSIETGNRRSNQPQHFGDGTRLSIL.

Concerning this clone: Read coverage stops 3 residues before the CDR3 terminus; the germline J gene supplies the remainder. This sequence joins TRBV12-3 or TRBV12-4 and TRBJ2-7, with D possibly TRBD1 on 6 matching bases. This CDR3 comprises 16 residues. Deletions cut 6 bases from V and 4 bases from J, with 22 bases between. This chain's CDR3 is CASSPGWGSGVYEQYF. The covered CDR3 bases are TGTGCCAGCAGCCCCGGGTGGGGTTCAGGGGTGTACGAG.

Points on this clone: The read is 3 residues too short to cover the CDR3 end, so that end is filled in from the germline J gene. The chain is built from TRBV20-1 and TRBJ2-3, with TRBD2 as a possible D gene (5 bases). Germline loops: CDR1 DFQATT, CDR2 SNEGSKA (reference sequence). The V end lost 6 bases, the J end lost 2 bases, and 21 bases lay between the germline ends. The CDR3 totals 16 residues. This CDR3 reads CSALPRGKDVTDTQYF. The covered CDR3 bases are TGCAGTGCACTACCCCGGGGAAAGGATGTCACAGATACG.

A remark on this clone: The sequenced fragment ends 3 residues before the CDR3 boundary, so the rest is inferred from the germline J gene. The chain uses TRBV28 and TRBJ1-6; a possible D gene is TRBD1 (6 bases). This CDR3 contains 16 residues. Trimming removed 2 bases at V and 4 bases at J, with 12 bases between. Germline values: CDR1 MDHEN, CDR2 SYDVKM. CDR3 DNA, as far as it was read: TGTGCCAGCAGTTTACCCTTTCAGGGGTATAATTCACCC. This sequence encodes CASSLPFQGYNSP. In full, the CDR3 is CASSLPFQGYNSPLHF.

Details on this clone: The CDR3 end lies 3 residues beyond the end of the read and is filled in from the germline J gene. The chain carries TRBV20-1 and TRBJ1-2; 7 nucleotides line up with TRBD1. CDR3 length: 13 amino acids. In germline, CDR1 is DFQATT, CDR2 SNEGSKA (reference sequence). V shed 1 base and J 4 bases; nucleotides not matched to a gene: 3. The CDR3 bases that were read are TGCAGTGCTAGAGCGGGACAGCTCTATGGC. Its protein product is CSARAGQLYG. The complete CDR3 sequence is CSARAGQLYGYTF.

About this clone itself: The CDR3 goes on 3 residues after the read ends, and that part is filled in from the germline J gene. The chain combines TRBV19 with TRBJ1-1; D gene ambiguous. Trimming left V 5 bases short and J 4 bases short, with 14 bases between. The germline gives CDR1 LNHDA, CDR2 SQIVND (reference sequence). The CDR3 contains 14 residues. The CDR3 protein is CASSAPSGRTEAFF. CDR3 DNA, as far as it was read: TGTGCCAGTAGTGCCCCCTCCGGTCGCACTGAA.

Remarks on this clone: Sequencing ends 3 residues short of the CDR3 end; the germline J gene provides the rest. The J gene is TRBJ1-2, the V gene TRBV12-3 or TRBV12-4, with D maybe TRBD1 (5 bases). Trimming pared 3 bases from V and 4 bases from J, leaving 9 bases between. CDR3 length: 13 amino acids. CDR3 sequence reads: CASSLNGGYGYTF. The covered CDR3 bases are TGTGCCAGCAGTTTGAACGGGGGCTATGGC.

Concerning this clone itself: The CDR3 is cut off 3 residues early in the read; its end comes from the germline J gene. J is TRBJ2-1 and V is TRBV5-1; 7 bases match TRBD1. CDR1 and CDR2 from the germline V gene are SGHRS and YFSETQ. Losses at the gene ends were 0 bases for V and 5 bases for J; bases not matched to a gene: 2. CDR3 length: 14 amino acids. CDR3 region: CASSLGQGNNEQFF. CDR3 DNA, as far as it was read: TGCGCCAGCAGCTTGGGACAGGGAAACAATGAG.

On this clone: The sequenced fragment ends 3 residues before the CDR3 boundary, so the rest is inferred from the germline J gene. The gene calls are TRBV10-2 and TRBJ2-2, with 10 positions matching TRBD2. This CDR3 is built from 15 residues. V shed 8 bases, J shed 5 bases, and the junction held 8 bases outside the gene matches. Looked up from germline, CDR1 is WSHSY and CDR2 is SAAADI. CDR3 region: CASCPGTSETGELFF. The DNA read from the CDR3 is TGCGCCAGCTGCCCCGGGACTAGCGAAACCGGGGAG.

As regards this clone: The read ends 3 residues before the CDR3 terminus; that terminus is restored from the germline J gene. V and J are TRBV7-9 and TRBJ2-3, with D tentatively TRBD2 (6 bases). Per the germline V gene, CDR1 is SEHNR and CDR2 is FQNEAQ (reference sequence). Deletions cut 1 base from V and 5 bases from J, with 13 bases between. This CDR3 has 15 residues. The CDR3 region is CASSLDRRGGDTQYF. The part of the CDR3 DNA that was read is TGTGCCAGCAGCTTAGATCGGAGGGGAGGAGATACG.

In regard to this clone: Read sequence stops 3 residues before the CDR3 end, and the germline J gene provides the missing end. The V and J genes are TRBV11-2 and TRBJ1-1; D may be TRBD1 (6 bases). In germline, CDR1 is SGHAT, CDR2 FQNNGV. The CDR3 has 15 amino acids. Trimming removed 5 bases from V and 2 bases from J, with 15 bases in between. Incomplete CDR3 DNA: TGTGCCAGCAGCCCAGGGGTCAGGCGAAACACTGAA. This translates into CASSPGVRRNTE. The full CDR3 reads CASSPGVRRNTEAFF. Based on the CDR3 plus reference TRBV11-2 and TRBJ1-1, the full variable domain is EAGVAQSPRYKIIEKRQSVAFWCNPISGHATLYWYQQILGQGPKLLIQFQNNGVVDDSQLPKDRFSAERLKGVDSTLKIQPAKLEDSAVYLCASSPGVRRNTEAFFGQGTRLTVV.

About this clone itself: The read finishes 3 residues shy of the CDR3 end, and the germline J gene is used to complete it. The genes are TRBV2 and TRBJ1-1, with 7 positions matching TRBD1. The CDR3 is made up of 14 amino acids. CDR1 is SNHLY, CDR2 FYNNEI, per germline. V was pared by 4 bases and J by 0 bases, with 2 bases of the junction left unmatched. CDR3 DNA, as far as it was read: TGTGCCAGCAGTGGACAGGGAGTGAACACTGAA. Its protein product is CASSGQGVNTE. The CDR3 reads in full as CASSGQGVNTEAFF.

Points on this clone: The read gets to within 3 residues of the CDR3 end, and the germline J gene fills in the rest. The V and J genes are TRBV20-1 and TRBJ1-5, with a weak D call TRBD1 (6 bases). The CDR3 runs to 14 residues. Germline V CDR1 and CDR2: DFQATT, SNEGSKA (reference sequence). V lost 0 bases and J 7 bases, leaving 13 bases between the germline ends. Incomplete CDR3 DNA: TGCAGTGCTAGAGATTCGGCAGGGGCCCAGCCC. Protein product: CSARDSAGAQP. The full CDR3 is CSARDSAGAQPQHF.